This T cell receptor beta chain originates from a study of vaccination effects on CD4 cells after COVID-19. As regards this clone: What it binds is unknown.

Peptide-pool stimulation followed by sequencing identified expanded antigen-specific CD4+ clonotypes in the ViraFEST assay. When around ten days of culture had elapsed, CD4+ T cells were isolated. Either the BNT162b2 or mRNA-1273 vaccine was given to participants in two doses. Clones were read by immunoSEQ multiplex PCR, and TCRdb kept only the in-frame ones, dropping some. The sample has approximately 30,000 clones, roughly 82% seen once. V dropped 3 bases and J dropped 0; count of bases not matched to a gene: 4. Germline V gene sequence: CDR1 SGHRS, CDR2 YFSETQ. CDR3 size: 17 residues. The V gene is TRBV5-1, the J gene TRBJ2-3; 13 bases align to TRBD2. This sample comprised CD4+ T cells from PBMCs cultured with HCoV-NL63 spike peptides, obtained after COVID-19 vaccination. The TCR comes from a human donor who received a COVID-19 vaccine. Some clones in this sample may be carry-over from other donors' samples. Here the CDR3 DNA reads TGCGCCAGCAGCTGGGGACTAGCGGGGCAGAGCACAGATACGCAGTATTTT. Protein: CASSWGLAGQSTDTQYF.